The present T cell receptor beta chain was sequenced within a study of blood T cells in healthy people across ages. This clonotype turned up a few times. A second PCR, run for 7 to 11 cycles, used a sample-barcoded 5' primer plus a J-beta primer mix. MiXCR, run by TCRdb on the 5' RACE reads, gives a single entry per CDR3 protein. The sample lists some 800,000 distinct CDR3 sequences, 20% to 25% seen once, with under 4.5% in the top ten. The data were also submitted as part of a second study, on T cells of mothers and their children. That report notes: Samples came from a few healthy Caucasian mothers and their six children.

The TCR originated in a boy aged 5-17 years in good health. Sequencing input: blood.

CDR3 DNA sequence: TGCGCCAGCAGCTTGATTTCAAGCACAGATACGCAGTATTTT. Translated: CASSLISSTDTQYF. V and J are TRBV5-1 and TRBJ2-3; D ambiguous. CDR1 is SGHRS and CDR2 is YFSETQ in the germline V gene. Trimming took off 1 base at V and 0 bases at J, with 6 bases between the two ends. The CDR3 runs 14 residues.